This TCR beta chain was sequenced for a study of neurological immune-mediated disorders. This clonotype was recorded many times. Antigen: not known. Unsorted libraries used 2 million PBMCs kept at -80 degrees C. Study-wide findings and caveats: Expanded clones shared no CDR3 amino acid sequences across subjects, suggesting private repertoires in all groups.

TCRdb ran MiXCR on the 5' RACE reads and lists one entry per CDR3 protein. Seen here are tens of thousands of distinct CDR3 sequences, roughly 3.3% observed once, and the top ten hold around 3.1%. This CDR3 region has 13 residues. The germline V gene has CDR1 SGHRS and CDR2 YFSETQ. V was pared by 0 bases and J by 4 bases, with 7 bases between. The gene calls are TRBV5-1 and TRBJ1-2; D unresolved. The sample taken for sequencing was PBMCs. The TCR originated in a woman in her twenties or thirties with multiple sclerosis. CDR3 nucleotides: TGCGCCAGCAGCTTGGACAGCCTCTATGGCTACACCTTC. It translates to CASSLDSLYGYTF.